A single T cell receptor (beta chain) is shown here with its context. It has no known antigen specificity. Base qualities are not provided; no much larger clone lies one nucleotide away. From its cysteine to its phenylalanine, the CDR3 spans 16 amino acids. Kept here is only the CDR3 DNA, which spans 48 bases and is read in frame from base 1. The germline V gene supplies CDR1 MNHNS and CDR2 SASEGT. For this chain, trimming is 1 base at the V end and 2 bases at the J end, and the number of junction bases without a gene match is 8. The data derive from a study of blood T cell repertoires in COVID-19 (dated by TCRdb to about 2020). Background on the whole study: Collaborator samples came from the United States, Italy and Spain and covered acute and convalescent phases of COVID-19. The prospective study material was composed of cDNA or gDNA derived from T cells, B-cell-depleted T cells, or PBMCs. The dataset comprised deeply sampled blood TCRbeta repertoires from subjects exposed to, actively infected with, or recovered from COVID-19. The repertoires were released in a freely available public database intended as a resource for research on the immune response to SARS-CoV-2. Samples were obtained from the ongoing ImmuneRACE study (first 160 participants) and from approximately 1,200 subjects provided by 6 global collaborators. The sample metadata nearly always contained a de-identified subject ID, COVID-19 status, age in years and sex. Where available, HLA class I and class II types were obtained from metadata supplied by the sample provider rather than from assay-based typing. Overall study results and their limits: How much clinical and demographic metadata was included differed by source and by participant, and the metadata was provided uncurated.

Whole blood was collected in K2EDTA tubes by collaborating institutions according to the institutions' own protocols. For TCRbeta analysis, collaborators shipped samples as frozen whole blood, isolated PBMCs, or DNA extracted from either of those sample types. TCRbeta CDR3 regions were amplified from genomic DNA by means of the immunoSEQ Assay, a bias-controlled multiplex PCR. The paper's processing steps were these. The number of nucleated cells in each sample was estimated by amplification of reference gene primers within the assay. To quantify the absolute abundance of each unique TCRbeta CDR3 rearrangement, sequence reads were collapsed and filtered. Productive Simpson clonality was computed per sample as the square root of Simpson's diversity index over productive rearrangements. TCRdb holds this immuneACCESS table with in-frame rearrangements only. Some clones are missing; in checked studies, unresolved V genes explain under half, and the rest has no known cause. V and J calls and clone size are as listed in that table; D and trimming were resolved from the DNA. The sample contains about 12,000 clones, around 90% of them found a single time. In total, the top ten clones hold approximately 30% of the sample.

The sample was peripheral blood. The sequence links TRBV6-1 to TRBJ2-7; 7 middle bases align to TRBD1. This sequence was found in a woman between 65 and 79 years old with active COVID-19. The nucleotide sequence is given as TGTGCCAGCAGTGAAGGCAGACAGGGCTCTGCCTACGAGCAGTACTTC. Its protein product is CASSEGRQGSAYEQYF.